This TCR beta chain is drawn from a study of OX40 agonist ivuxolimab in advanced cancers. Overall study context: Intravenous ivuxolimab was administered to patients every 2 weeks at 0.01 to 10 mg/kg. Study-wide findings and caveats: CD8+ T cells showed, on average, more clonal expansion than CD4+ cells.

Germline CDR1 SGHVS, CDR2 FNYEAQ. V was clipped by 0 bases and J by 9 bases, with 14 bases between them. CDR3 length: 15 residues. Concerning this clone itself: Antigen: not known.

Only in-frame clones appear in the TCRdb table, and some are missing; sequencing was by immunoSEQ multiplex PCR. Of fewer than 65,000 clones in the sample, roughly 84% were seen once. The receptor's source is an adult with an advanced solid tumor such as melanoma, head and neck, liver or kidney cancer. The sequencing here drew on CD4+ or CD8+ T cells sorted from blood, taken in a trial of the OX40 agonist ivuxolimab. The rearrangement joins TRBV7-6 to TRBJ1-4, with D possibly being TRBD1 (6 bases). The CDR3 protein is CASSLAGGGGKKLFF. In DNA, the CDR3 is TGTGCCAGCAGCTTAGCGGGGGGCGGTGGGAAAAAACTGTTTTTT.